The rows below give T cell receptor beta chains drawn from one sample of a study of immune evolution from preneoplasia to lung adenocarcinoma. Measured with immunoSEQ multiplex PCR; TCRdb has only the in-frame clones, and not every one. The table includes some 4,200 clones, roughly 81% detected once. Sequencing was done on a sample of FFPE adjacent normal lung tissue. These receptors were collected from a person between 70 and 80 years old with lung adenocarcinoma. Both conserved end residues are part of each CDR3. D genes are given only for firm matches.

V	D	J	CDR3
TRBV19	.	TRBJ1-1	CASSPNRVSTEAFF
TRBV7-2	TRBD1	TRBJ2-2	CASSFTGGTGELFF
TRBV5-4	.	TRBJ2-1	CASSLAGNEQFF
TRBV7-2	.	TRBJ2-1	CASSPRGFGVNEQFF
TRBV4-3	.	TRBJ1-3	CASSQGVGGGTNTIYF
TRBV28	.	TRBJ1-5	CATQGRGSNQPQHF
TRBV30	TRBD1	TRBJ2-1	CAIRTGSSYNEQFF
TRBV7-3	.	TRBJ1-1	CASSPMGGWSTEAFF
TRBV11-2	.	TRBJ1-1	CASSLGVTEAFF
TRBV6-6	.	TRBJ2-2	CASGTRLNTGELFF
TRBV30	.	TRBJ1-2	CATRGGLALLAF
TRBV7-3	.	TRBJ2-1	CASSLVRDNYNEQFF
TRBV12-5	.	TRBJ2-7	CASGFFPGPGEQYF
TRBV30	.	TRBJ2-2	CAWRAQRNTGELFF
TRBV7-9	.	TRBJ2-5	CASSPRGPQETQYF
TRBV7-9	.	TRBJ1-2	CASSTRGTNYGYTF
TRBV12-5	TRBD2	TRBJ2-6	CASGFGLAGGCCSGANVLTF
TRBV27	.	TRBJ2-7	CASRESSRGRGVGEQYF
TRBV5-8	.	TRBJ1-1	CASSPGRGRLLNTEAFF
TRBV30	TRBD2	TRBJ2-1	CAWSVPLAGGGEQFF
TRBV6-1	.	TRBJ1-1	CASSDNGDTEAFF
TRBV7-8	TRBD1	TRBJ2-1	CASKHRDRGDNEQFF
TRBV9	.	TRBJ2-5	CASSVGTATQETQYF
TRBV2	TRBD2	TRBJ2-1	CATSLNPGLAGSEQFF
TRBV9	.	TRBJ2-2	CASSVRSSEGELFF
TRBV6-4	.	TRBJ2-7	CASSEGERSEQYF